This T cell receptor (beta chain) was obtained from a study of blood T cell repertoires in COVID-19. Study-level information: Specimens from acute and convalescent COVID-19 originated in the United States, Italy and Spain.

Authors' analysis steps: From reference gene primer amplification, estimates of nucleated cell counts were derived. The repertoire was sequenced with immunoSEQ multiplex PCR; TCRdb's copy has only in-frame clones and lacks some. V and J calls and clone size follow that table, whereas D and trimming were derived from the DNA. This sample has 120,000 to 150,000 clones, with approximately 80% found just once. After removal of 5 bases from V and 3 bases from J, the junction contained 3 bases not matched to a gene. This CDR3 spans 13 amino acids. In germline, CDR1 is MNHNY, CDR2 SVGAGI (reference sequence).

The V and J genes are TRBV6-6 and TRBJ1-1, with 7 bases fitting TRBD1. This receptor was obtained from a woman aged 45-59 years with acute or convalescent COVID-19. Material: peripheral blood. The CDR3 sequence: CASSPDRDTEAFF. The CDR3 DNA follows: TGTGCCAGCAGTCCCGACAGGGACACTGAAGCTTTCTTT.